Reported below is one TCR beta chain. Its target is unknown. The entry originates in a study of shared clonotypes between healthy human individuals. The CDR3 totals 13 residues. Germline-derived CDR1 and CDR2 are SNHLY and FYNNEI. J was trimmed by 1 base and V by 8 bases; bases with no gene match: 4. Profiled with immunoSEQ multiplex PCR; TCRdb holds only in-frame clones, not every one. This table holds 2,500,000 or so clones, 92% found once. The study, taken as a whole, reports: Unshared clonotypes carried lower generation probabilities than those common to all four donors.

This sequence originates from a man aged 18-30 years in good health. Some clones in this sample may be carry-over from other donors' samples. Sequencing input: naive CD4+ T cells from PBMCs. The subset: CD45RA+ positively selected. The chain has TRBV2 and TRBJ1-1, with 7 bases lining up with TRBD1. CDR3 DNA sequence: TGTGCCAGCCTGGGACAGCAGAACACTGAAGCTTTCTTT. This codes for CASLGQQNTEAFF.